Listed here are 24 T cell receptor beta chains from one sample, sequenced in a study of blood T cell repertoires in COVID-19. Produced via immunoSEQ multiplex PCR; TCRdb's table is partial and in-frame only. The sample includes more than 250,000 clones, less than 85% of them seen just once. Sequencing was carried out using peripheral blood. The receptors here all came from a man in his fifties or sixties who had recovered from COVID-19.

Note on this clone: At the DNA level, this CDR3 is encoded by other sequences in the same sample as well. V gene TRBV6-5 combines with J gene TRBJ2-2; no firm D call. Trimming pared 5 bases from V and 1 base from J, leaving 5 bases between. Germline V gene sequence: CDR1 MNHEY, CDR2 SVGAGI. The CDR3 is 13 residues long. The CDR3 reads CASSTGNTGELFF. The DNA of the CDR3 is TGTGCCAGCAGTACGGGGAACACCGGGGAGCTGTTTTTT.

The V gene is TRBV14, the J gene TRBJ1-2; TRBD1 might be the D (6 bases). Looked up from germline, CDR1 is SGHDN and CDR2 is FVKESK. The CDR3 consists of 16 residues. V shed 1 base and J shed 1 base, with 13 bases lying between them. CDR3 loop: CASSQGGAGVNYGYTF. The CDR3, as DNA: TGTGCCAGCAGCCAAGGCGGCGCAGGGGTTAACTATGGCTACACCTTC.

V and J are TRBV27 and TRBJ1-1; TRBD1 aligns across 7 bases. V lost 3 bases to trimming and J lost 4 bases; unmatched junction nucleotides: 8. Germline CDR1 is MNHEY and CDR2 is SMNVEV (reference sequence). The CDR3 sequence is 15 residues long. CDR3 in amino acids: CASSFRFAGGTEAFF. CDR3 bases: TGTGCCAGCAGTTTTAGATTTGCAGGGGGCACTGAAGCTTTCTTT.

The V gene is TRBV6-4, the J gene TRBJ1-6, with 7 bases fitting TRBD1. The CDR3 consists of 14 residues. The V gene end was trimmed by 4 bases and the J gene end by 7 bases; junction bases not matched to a gene: 4. Germline loops: CDR1 MRHNA, CDR2 SNTAGT. The CDR3 reads CASSVGTDNSPLHF. The CDR3 region has the DNA TGTGCCAGCAGTGTCGGGACAGACAATTCACCCCTCCACTTT.

The V gene is TRBV5-5, the J gene TRBJ2-7, with 9 bases matching TRBD1. V lost 4 bases, J lost 1 base, and 6 bases stayed unmatched. The CDR3 is made up of 15 amino acids. Germline CDR1 reads SGHKS; CDR2 reads YYEKEE (reference sequence). CDR3 residues: CASSVGTGRSYEQYF. The CDR3 region has the DNA TGTGCCAGCAGCGTGGGGACAGGGAGGTCCTACGAGCAGTACTTC.

This clone was observed once. The chain has TRBV4-1 and TRBJ1-4; 7 bases agree with TRBD1. The trim removed 2 bases at V and 7 bases at J, leaving 7 bases unmatched. The CDR3 has 15 amino acids. Per the germline V gene, CDR1 is MGHRA and CDR2 is YSYEKL. This CDR3 is CASSQSPGGSEKLFF. CDR3 sequence (DNA): TGCGCCAGCAGCCAATCACCAGGGGGGAGTGAAAAACTGTTTTTT.

The rearrangement links TRBV19 to TRBJ1-1, with TRBD1 matching over 9 bases. This CDR3 is built from 15 residues. V lost 5 bases and J lost 4; bases outside the gene matches: 8. CDR1 and CDR2 (germline): LNHDA, SQIVND (reference sequence). The CDR3 here is CASSLGQGTGTEAFF. CDR3 DNA sequence: TGTGCCAGTAGTTTAGGACAGGGGACGGGCACTGAAGCTTTCTTT. Full variable domain (outside the CDR3, taken from reference TRBV19 and TRBJ1-1): DGGITQSPKYLFRKEGQNVTLSCEQNLNHDAMYWYRQDPGQGLRLIYYSQIVNDFQKGDIAEGYSVSREKKESFPLTVTSAQKNPTAFYLCASSLGQGTGTEAFFGQGTRLTVV.

The CDR3 region has the DNA TGTGCCAGCAGCCCCGGGGTTGAGGTCCCTGGAAACACCATATATTTT. Protein product: CASSPGVEVPGNTIYF. The chain couples TRBV5-4 to TRBJ1-3; D is undetermined. The germline V and J ends were trimmed by 4 bases and 2 bases, with 16 bases remaining between them. The CDR3 is 16 residues long. Looked up from germline, CDR1 is SGHNT and CDR2 is YYREEE (reference sequence). The variable domain in full, completed from reference TRBV5-4 and TRBJ1-3, reads ETGVTQSPTHLIKTRGQQVTLRCSSQSGHNTVSWYQQALGQGPQFIFQYYREEENGRGNFPPRFSGLQFPNYSSELNVNALELDDSALYLCASSPGVEVPGNTIYFGEGSWLTVV.

J is TRBJ2-5 and V is TRBV9; D call uncertain. V lost 4 bases, J lost 11 bases, and 9 bases lay in between. This CDR3 spans 10 amino acids. Germline V gene lookup returns CDR1 SGDLS and CDR2 YYNGEE. CDR3 protein: CASSLCYQYF. DNA for the CDR3: TGTGCCAGCAGCCTCTGCTATCAGTACTTC.

The genes are TRBV4-1 and TRBJ2-3; 14 bases agree with TRBD2. Germline-derived CDR1 and CDR2 are MGHRA and YSYEKL. J lost 2 bases, V lost 0 bases, and 4 bases had no gene match. This CDR3 comprises 18 residues. In DNA form, the CDR3 reads TGCGCCAGCAGCCAAGAGGGACTAGCGGGAGCCACCACAGATACGCAGTATTTT. It is translated as CASSQEGLAGATTDTQYF.

The gene calls are TRBV29-1 and TRBJ1-2; 9 bases fit TRBD1. Germline V gene sequence: CDR1 SQVTM, CDR2 ANQGSEA. V lost 6 bases to trimming and J lost 4 bases; unmatched junction nucleotides: 0. The CDR3 spans 11 residues. The CDR3 region is CSVTGGYGYTF. CDR3 bases: TGCAGCGTGACAGGGGGCTATGGCTACACCTTC.

This clone was recorded a few times. J is TRBJ1-1 and V is TRBV19, with a weak D call TRBD1 (5 bases). The CDR3 totals 11 residues. Trimming left V 5 bases short and J 8 bases short, with 9 bases between. CDR1 and CDR2 (germline): LNHDA, SQIVND (reference sequence). The CDR3 sequence: CASSVDREAFF. The CDR3 DNA sequence: TGTGCCAGTAGTGTCGACAGAGAAGCTTTCTTT.

V is TRBV6-5 and J is TRBJ1-1, with 7 bases aligning to TRBD1. Looked up from germline, CDR1 is MNHEY and CDR2 is SVGAGI. The CDR3 length is 15 residues. V trimming: 6 bases; J trimming: 0 bases; junction bases outside the gene matches: 7. CDR3: CASRDRTGVNTEAFF. The DNA for the CDR3 is TGTGCCAGCAGGGACAGAACAGGGGTGAACACTGAAGCTTTCTTT.

The genes are TRBV7-8 and TRBJ2-1; 8 nucleotides line up with TRBD2. Trimming removed 1 base from V and 9 bases from J; junction bases left unmatched: 17. Germline loops: CDR1 SGHVS, CDR2 FQNEAQ. CDR3 length equals 18 residues. CDR3 sequence: CASSLVRVAGKGRAEQFF. CDR3 bases: TGTGCCAGCAGCTTAGTTAGGGTAGCGGGAAAGGGCAGGGCTGAGCAGTTCTTC.

The rearrangement uses TRBV5-1 and TRBJ1-1, with a tentative D call TRBD1 (6 bases). V dropped 0 bases and J dropped 0 bases, with 12 bases sitting between them. CDR3 length: 16 amino acids. CDR1 and CDR2 (germline): SGHRS, YFSETQ. The CDR3: CASSLGADSLNTEAFF. CDR3 sequence (DNA): TGCGCCAGCAGCTTGGGGGCGGACAGCTTGAACACTGAAGCTTTCTTT.

CDR3 in DNA: TGTGCCAGCTCACCACCCTCCCGAAGGGGGACCGGGGAGCTGTTTTTT. This translates into CASSPPSRRGTGELFF. The rearrangement links TRBV18 to TRBJ2-2; D possibly corresponds to TRBD1 (6 bases). Germline V CDR1 and CDR2: KGHSH, LQKENI. V gave up 0 bases and J gave up 5 bases, with 13 bases separating them. CDR3 length: 16 amino acids.

The chain couples TRBV28 to TRBJ1-1, with 11 positions matching TRBD1. The V and J ends lost 4 bases and 0 bases, in that order; junction bases with no gene match: 1. Germline loops: CDR1 MDHEN, CDR2 SYDVKM. The CDR3 sequence is 15 residues long. CDR3 in amino acids: CASSWDRGMNTEAFF. CDR3 nucleotide sequence: TGTGCCAGCAGTTGGGACAGGGGGATGAACACTGAAGCTTTCTTT.

This sequence joins TRBV11-2 and TRBJ2-5, with TRBD1 matching over 8 bases. The CDR3 loop spans 16 amino acids. Germline-derived CDR1 and CDR2 are SGHAT and FQNNGV. V lost 1 base and J lost 3; bases outside the gene matches: 7. The CDR3 loop is CASSLGSQGAKETQYF. In nucleotides, the CDR3 is TGTGCCAGCAGCTTAGGGTCCCAGGGGGCCAAAGAGACCCAGTACTTC.

This clone appeared a few times. The chain carries TRBV6-5 and TRBJ2-5, with D possibly matching TRBD1 (6 bases). The CDR3 consists of 15 residues. With 1 base removed from V and 5 bases from J, the gap between germline ends came to 14 bases. Germline V gives CDR1 MNHEY, CDR2 SVGAGI. CDR3 protein: CASSYFGQGRETQYF. CDR3 DNA: TGTGCCAGCAGTTACTTCGGGCAGGGGCGTGAGACCCAGTACTTC.

V usage is TRBV28 and J usage is TRBJ2-7, with TRBD1 matching 7 bases. CDR3 length equals 12 residues. Germline assignment: CDR1 MDHEN and CDR2 SYDVKM. With 3 bases clipped from V and 6 bases from J, the junction kept 2 bases outside the gene matches. The CDR3 is CASSFRGLEQYF. The CDR3 region has the DNA TGTGCCAGCAGTTTTAGGGGGCTCGAGCAGTACTTC. The complete variable domain, with remaining parts taken from reference TRBV28 and TRBJ2-7, reads DVKVTQSSRYLVKRTGEKVFLECVQDMDHENMFWYRQDPGLGLRLIYFSYDVKMKEKGDIPEGYSVSREKKERFSLILESASTNQTSMYLCASSFRGLEQYFGPGTRLTVT.

V usage is TRBV5-1 and J usage is TRBJ1-1; D might be TRBD1 (5 bases). V gave up 0 bases and J gave up 1 base, with 10 bases separating them. Germline assignment: CDR1 SGHRS and CDR2 YFSETQ. This CDR3 has 15 residues. This chain's CDR3 is CASSLGGRANTEAFF. The CDR3 nucleotides are TGCGCCAGCAGCTTGGGTGGCAGGGCGAACACTGAAGCTTTCTTT.

The rearrangement joins TRBV2 to TRBJ2-5; 9 bases fit TRBD1. The CDR3 runs to 16 residues. Germline V gene data show CDR1 as SNHLY and CDR2 as FYNNEI. The junction had 13 bases not matched to a gene; V was cut back by 6 bases and J by 5 bases. CDR3 sequence reads: CASSLDRGLGRETQYF. CDR3 sequence (DNA): TGTGCCAGCAGCTTGGACAGGGGCTTAGGGAGGGAGACCCAGTACTTC.

The chain carries TRBV5-1 and TRBJ2-7, with a tentative D call TRBD2 (6 bases). V was trimmed by 5 bases and J by 0 bases, leaving 12 bases between them. The CDR3 covers 14 residues. Germline loops: CDR1 SGHRS, CDR2 YFSETQ. The CDR3 is CASRRDWSSYEQYF. CDR3 nucleotide sequence: TGCGCCAGCAGAAGGGACTGGAGCTCCTACGAGCAGTACTTC.

The rearrangement uses TRBV30 and TRBJ2-5; TRBD2 agrees at 9 bases. The CDR3 covers 15 residues. The junction had 7 bases not matched to a gene; V was cut back by 5 bases and J by 0 bases. CDR1 is GTSNPN, CDR2 SVGIG, per germline (reference sequence). In DNA, the CDR3 is TGTGCCTGGTGCCGGGCTAGCGGGAACCAAGAGACCCAGTACTTC. Its translation is CAWCRASGNQETQYF.